Sequencing of this T cell receptor beta chain was carried out in a study of vaccination and CD4 T cells after COVID-19. Study-wide background: A positive SARS-CoV-2 nasal swab PCR result was recorded for each convalescent patient; roughly ten were mild and one severe. Three convalescent patients were sampled post-vaccination (at day 14 and at days 161 to 241). Convalescent patients gave post-COVID blood a median about 100 days post-diagnosis, range 35 to 161.

CDR3 length: 15 residues. V was clipped by 2 bases and J by 5 bases; unmatched bases: 3. CDR1 and CDR2 from the germline V gene are SEHNR and FQNEAQ (reference sequence). Sequencing of the DNA from cultured CD4+ T cells was carried out with the Oncomine TCR Beta short-read assay. Each CDR3 protein is one row after TCRdb ran MiXCR on the PCR reads. The sample contains about 22,000 distinct CDR3 sequences, more than 30% of which appear only once. Time point meaning: late sampling 161 to 241 days after vaccination in a few convalescent patients. As to treatment: approximately 9-day PBMC culture with coronavirus spike peptide pools or control peptides (ViraFEST assay). A remark on this clonotype: Its antigen is not known.

The chain combines TRBV7-9 with TRBJ2-1; 10 positions match TRBD2. The receptor comes from a human donor who had recovered from COVID-19. The sample here was CD4+ T cells from blood, cultured in vitro, taken about 7 months after SARS-CoV-2 vaccination. The CDR3: CASSLRLAGDNEQFF. CDR3 nucleotides: TGTGCCAGCAGCTTAAGACTAGCGGGTGACAATGAGCAGTTCTTC.